Below are 6 T cell receptor beta chains sequenced from a single sample in a study of T-cell reconstitution after alpha-beta-depleted transplantation in children (dated by TCRdb to the mid-2010s). According to the study, the label for this sample's treatment or condition signals: allogeneic hematopoietic cell transplantation with graft depleted of TCRalphabeta T cells and CD19 B cells. Receptor amplification or capture employed PCR. Sequencing instrument: Illumina HiSeq 2500. TCR libraries were prepared with molecular barcoding, using unique molecular identifiers to normalize TCRbeta repertoire quantification. The raw public reads went through TCRdb reprocessing: fastp at Q25, MiXCR clone calling, in-frame beta chains kept. A single entry per CDR3 protein holds the most common genes and DNA from its merged rows. This sample gives about 980,000 distinct CDR3 sequences in total; about 29% of them show up just once. The top ten hold roughly 30% of the sample.

The sequencing used PBMCs, mostly from graft donor cells, collected 360 days after TCRalphabeta/CD19-depleted stem cell transplant. The receptors stem from a boy in the first two years of life who had a stem cell transplant for SCID, so the T cells may come from the graft donor.

The V gene is TRBV12-3 or TRBV12-4, the J gene TRBJ2-5; D may match TRBD1 or TRBD2 (5 bases each). The CDR3 loop spans 14 amino acids. The V gene lost 7 bases and the J gene lost 5 bases, with 17 bases spanning the gap. CDR3 region: CASTGQGDVETQYF. In nucleotides, the CDR3 is TGTGCCAGCACCGGGCAAGGGGACGTGGAGACCCAGTACTTC.

This clonotype has more than one count but fewer than ten. V is TRBV10-3 and J is TRBJ2-3; unclear D gene. There are 14 residues in the CDR3. The V and J ends lost 8 bases and 2 bases respectively, with 14 bases between them. Germline loops: CDR1 ENHRY, CDR2 SYGVKD. CDR3 in DNA: TGTGCCATCTCCGTTCGGATTCACACAGATACGCAGTATTTT. This codes for CAISVRIHTDTQYF.

This clonotype was found a few times. In nucleotides, the CDR3 is TGTGCCAGCAGCCCCAGGGGCTTTAGCAATCAGCCCCAGCATTTT. It translates to CASSPRGFSNQPQHF. V usage is TRBV28 and J usage is TRBJ1-5; weak D call: TRBD1 (6 bases). Trimming pared 6 bases from V and 0 bases from J, leaving 12 bases between. The CDR3 is 15 amino acids. Germline lookup yields CDR1 MDHEN and CDR2 SYDVKM.

V is TRBV12-3 or TRBV12-4 and J is TRBJ1-1; D gene ambiguous. V was shortened by 7 bases and J by 1 base, with 19 bases between the two germline ends. The CDR3 is made up of 16 amino acids. CDR3 sequence: CASIPWPDGANTEAFF. The CDR3 nucleotides are TGTGCCAGCATCCCTTGGCCAGATGGAGCGAACACTGAAGCTTTCTTT.

This chain uses TRBV28 with TRBJ2-7, with 9 bases identical to TRBD2. The CDR3 spans 14 residues. Germline values: CDR1 MDHEN, CDR2 SYDVKM. V was clipped by 10 bases and J by 6 bases; unmatched bases: 13. The CDR3 loop is CATQGRGGAGEQYF. Here the CDR3 DNA reads TGTGCCACTCAGGGGCGCGGGGGGGCCGGCGAGCAGTACTTC.

This clonotype was seen more than once but under ten times. This chain connects TRBV5-1 to TRBJ2-2; a possible D gene is TRBD1 (6 bases). This CDR3 contains 16 residues. Trimming stripped 3 bases from V and 4 bases from J, with 16 bases between. Per germline, CDR1 SGHRS and CDR2 YFSETQ. The CDR3 region is CASSSKVGASTGELFF. CDR3 coding DNA: TGCGCCAGCAGCTCCAAGGTGGGGGCGAGCACCGGGGAGCTGTTTTTT.